One sample yielded the 25 T cell receptor beta chains listed below, sequenced in a study of shared clonotypes between healthy human individuals. Only in-frame clones appear in the TCRdb table, and some are missing; sequencing was by immunoSEQ multiplex PCR. This table has about 2.4 million clones, around nine tenths appearing once. The sequenced material came from naive CD4+ T cells sorted from blood. Subset specified: CD45RA+ positively selected. Receptors were obtained from a man between 18 and 29 years old in good health.

The J gene is TRBJ2-1, the V gene TRBV6-6, with D possibly being TRBD1 or TRBD2 (5 bases each). Trimming removed 4 bases from V and 15 bases from J, with 13 bases in between. Germline loops: CDR1 MNHNY, CDR2 SVGAGI (reference sequence). The CDR3 runs 11 residues. CDR3 DNA sequence: TGTGCCAGCAGTTTATGGGGGTACGGGTTCTTC. It encodes CASSLWGYGFF.

The chain combines TRBV5-1 with TRBJ2-3; weak D call: TRBD1 (5 bases). The V and J ends lost 4 bases and 6 bases respectively, with 27 bases between them. Germline V gene sequence: CDR1 SGHRS, CDR2 YFSETQ. The CDR3 runs 18 residues. DNA of the CDR3: TGCGCCAGCAGCCTCCAAGGGGCACAGATGGGCTTTGAGGATACGCAGTATTTT. Amino acid sequence: CASSLQGAQMGFEDTQYF.

This clone was recorded only once. This chain connects TRBV6-1 to TRBJ2-7, with D unresolved. Trimming took 4 bases from V and 4 from J, leaving 14 bases between them. From germline, CDR1 is MNHNS and CDR2 SASEGT. This CDR3 has 14 residues. CDR3 residues: CASSVIRPFYEQYF. Written as DNA, the CDR3 is TGTGCCAGCAGTGTGATCCGACCCTTTTACGAGCAGTACTTC.

This chain links TRBV5-4 with TRBJ1-1; 7 positions match TRBD1. The CDR3 covers 13 residues. J gave up 10 bases and V 5 bases, and 11 bases lay outside the gene matches. The germline gives CDR1 SGHNT, CDR2 YYREEE (reference sequence). The DNA for the CDR3 is TGTGCCAGCAGGGGGGACAGCAGGTCCGGAGCTTTCTTT. Its protein is CASRGDSRSGAFF.

To note about this clone: Other DNA sequences in the sample encode the same CDR3. The V call is TRBV10-3, the J call TRBJ2-2, with a weak D call TRBD1 (5 bases). The V end lost 6 bases, the J end lost 5 bases, and 7 bases lay between the germline ends. The germline V gene encodes CDR1 ENHRY and CDR2 SYGVKD. The CDR3 is 12 residues long. The CDR3 protein is CAISQGTGELFF. The CDR3 DNA reads as TGTGCCATCAGCCAGGGTACCGGGGAGCTGTTTTTT.

The genes are TRBV6-6 and TRBJ1-4, with D possibly being TRBD1 (6 bases). The CDR3 length is 12 residues. Germline CDR1 MNHNY, CDR2 SVGAGI (reference sequence). V gave up 6 bases and J gave up 7 bases, with 9 bases separating them. Here the CDR3 DNA reads TGTGCCAGCAGGGGGGCGAGTGAAAAACTGTTTTTT. This codes for CASRGASEKLFF.

This clone was found once. V and J are TRBV30 and TRBJ2-3; the D is unclear. The CDR3 extends over 12 amino acids. Germline V gene sequence: CDR1 GTSNPN, CDR2 SVGIG (reference sequence). The V and J ends lost 5 bases and 2 bases respectively, with 8 bases between them. The CDR3 DNA reads as TGTGCCTGGGGCCCCCACACAGATACGCAGTATTTT. It encodes CAWGPHTDTQYF.

There are a few counts of this clone. The V gene is TRBV7-8, the J gene TRBJ2-7, with 8 bases fitting TRBD2. The CDR3 is 15 amino acids. CDR1 and CDR2 from the germline V gene are SGHVS and FQNEAQ. With 0 bases clipped from V and 2 bases from J, the junction kept 3 bases outside the gene matches. CDR3 bases: TGTGCCAGCAGCTTAGCGGCGGGAGGAACCTACGAGCAGTACTTC. It specifies CASSLAAGGTYEQYF. The variable domain in full, with the rest retrieved from reference TRBV7-8 and TRBJ2-7, is GAGVSQSPRYKVAKRGQDVALRCDPISGHVSLFWYQQALGQGPEFLTYFQNEAQLDKSGLPSDRFFAERPEGSVSTLKIQRTQQEDSAVYLCASSLAAGGTYEQYFGPGTRLTVT.

This clone was observed once. The J gene is TRBJ1-1, the V gene TRBV5-1, with 9 bases aligning to TRBD1. Germline loops: CDR1 SGHRS, CDR2 YFSETQ. The CDR3 has 15 amino acids. Trimming took 3 bases from V and 2 from J; bases not matched to a gene: 5. The CDR3, as DNA: TGCGCCAGCAGCTGCCGGGACAGGGTTAACACTGAAGCTTTCTTT. Translation: CASSCRDRVNTEAFF.

The genes are TRBV7-8 and TRBJ2-7, with D unresolved. Trimming pared 1 base from V and 0 bases from J, leaving 10 bases between. This CDR3 is built from 15 residues. Germline V gene data show CDR1 as SGHVS and CDR2 as FQNEAQ. This CDR3 is CASSLGSGFSYEQYF. The CDR3 region has the DNA TGTGCCAGCAGCTTAGGGTCGGGTTTCTCCTACGAGCAGTACTTC.

This clone was seen only once. V and J are TRBV27 and TRBJ2-4; TRBD1 agrees at 10 bases. Germline lookup yields CDR1 MNHEY and CDR2 SMNVEV (reference sequence). V lost 6 bases and J lost 9; bases outside the gene matches: 5. The CDR3 consists of 13 residues. The CDR3 loop is CASSLGQGTIQYF. CDR3 in DNA: TGTGCCAGCAGCTTGGGACAGGGGACCATTCAGTACTTC.

The chain employs TRBV5-6 and TRBJ2-7, with unresolved D. Germline CDR1 is SGHDT and CDR2 is YYEEEE. V was cut by 2 bases and J by 2 bases, with 8 bases left in between. This CDR3 is built from 13 residues. CDR3 in amino acids: CASSFLETYEQYF. The DNA for the CDR3 is TGTGCCAGCAGCTTTTTGGAGACCTACGAGCAGTACTTC.

The chain joins TRBV6-5 to TRBJ2-6; TRBD1 or TRBD2 may be the D gene (5 bases each). Germline CDR1 reads MNHEY; CDR2 reads SVGAGI. This CDR3 has 16 residues. The V end lost 2 bases, the J end lost 4 bases, and 12 bases lay between the germline ends. CDR3 residues: CASSYIVGAGANVLTF. DNA of the CDR3: TGTGCCAGCAGTTACATAGTCGGGGCAGGGGCCAACGTCCTGACTTTC.

The V and J genes are TRBV7-3 and TRBJ1-3, with D perhaps matching TRBD1 (5 bases). Germline V lookup: CDR1 SGHTA, CDR2 FQGTGA. The CDR3 is 14 amino acids. Trimming removed 5 bases at V and 2 bases at J, with 10 bases between. CDR3 loop: CASSLSGPGNTIYF. The CDR3 DNA reads TGTGCCAGCAGCCTCTCGGGGCCTGGAAACACCATATATTTT.

For the CDR3, the DNA is TGTGCCAGCTCACCCCGTCCCGGCACAGCGGGGACCGAGACCCAGTACTTC. Translated, it gives CASSPRPGTAGTETQYF. The J gene is TRBJ2-5, the V gene TRBV18, with 7 bases identical to TRBD2. CDR1 and CDR2 (germline): KGHSH, LQKENI. The CDR3 loop spans 17 amino acids. With 3 bases clipped from V and 5 bases from J, the junction kept 15 bases outside the gene matches.

As regards this clone: The same CDR3 can be traced to other DNA sequences in this sample. This chain uses TRBV28 with TRBJ1-2; tentative D call: TRBD1 (6 bases). V was clipped by 3 bases and J by 4 bases, with 9 bases between them. The CDR3 sequence is 13 residues long. The germline gives CDR1 MDHEN, CDR2 SYDVKM. CDR3 DNA: TGTGCCAGCAGTTTCGGACAGAGCTATGGCTACACCTTC. Amino acid sequence: CASSFGQSYGYTF.

V usage is TRBV10-3 and J usage is TRBJ2-1, with 11 bases fitting TRBD2. The V gene's germline CDR1 is ENHRY and CDR2 SYGVKD. The CDR3 totals 15 residues. The trim removed 5 bases at V and 7 bases at J, leaving 7 bases unmatched. CDR3 DNA: TGTGCCATCAGTCCGGGACTAGCGGCCACAAATGAGCAGTTCTTC. Its translation: CAISPGLAATNEQFF.

The chain carries TRBV7-9 and TRBJ1-2; the D is unclear. The CDR3 loop spans 17 amino acids. The germline V and J ends were trimmed by 3 bases and 0 bases, with 17 bases remaining between them. Germline CDR1 SEHNR, CDR2 FQNEAQ (reference sequence). CDR3 coding DNA: TGTGCCAGCAGCTTCCCGTCGGCAGGCGTCTCTAACTATGGCTACACCTTC. This gives the protein CASSFPSAGVSNYGYTF.

V and J are TRBV11-2 and TRBJ2-3; 7 bases agree with TRBD2. The CDR3 covers 14 residues. The germline V gene has CDR1 SGHAT and CDR2 FQNNGV. With 3 bases clipped from V and 3 bases from J, the junction kept 3 bases outside the gene matches. Here the CDR3 DNA reads TGTGCCAGCAGCTTTCGGGGAGGGACAGATACGCAGTATTTT. Its protein product is CASSFRGGTDTQYF.

The chain combines TRBV5-4 with TRBJ2-3; 9 nucleotides agree with TRBD2. Germline lookup yields CDR1 SGHNT and CDR2 YYREEE (reference sequence). The junction had 8 bases not matched to a gene; V was cut back by 5 bases and J by 4 bases. This CDR3 region has 15 residues. CDR3 nucleotide sequence: TGTGCCAGCAGAGCGGCGGGAGGGCCGTCAGATACGCAGTATTTT. Amino acid sequence: CASRAAGGPSDTQYF. The complete variable domain, with remaining parts taken from reference TRBV5-4 and TRBJ2-3, reads ETGVTQSPTHLIKTRGQQVTLRCSSQSGHNTVSWYQQALGQGPQFIFQYYREEENGRGNFPPRFSGLQFPNYSSELNVNALELDDSALYLCASRAAGGPSDTQYFGPGTRLTVL.

The rearrangement links TRBV5-4 to TRBJ2-3, with TRBD2 as a possible D gene (5 bases). Germline CDR1 is SGHNT and CDR2 is YYREEE (reference sequence). The CDR3 sequence is 17 residues long. V was pared by 4 bases and J by 0 bases, with 18 bases between. The CDR3: CASSLLLGGPSTDTQYF. The CDR3 nucleotides read TGTGCCAGCAGCCTACTGCTGGGCGGGCCTAGCACAGATACGCAGTATTTT. Variable domain in full (rest from reference TRBV5-4 and TRBJ2-3): ETGVTQSPTHLIKTRGQQVTLRCSSQSGHNTVSWYQQALGQGPQFIFQYYREEENGRGNFPPRFSGLQFPNYSSELNVNALELDDSALYLCASSLLLGGPSTDTQYFGPGTRLTVL.

The rearrangement joins TRBV7-2 to TRBJ1-1; TRBD1 is a possible D gene (6 bases). The CDR3 extends over 14 amino acids. Germline V gives CDR1 SGHTA, CDR2 FQGNSA. The ends were cut back, 5 bases at V and 1 base at J, with 11 bases in the middle. This CDR3 is CASSKDRPNTEAFF. Here the CDR3 DNA reads TGTGCCAGCAGCAAGGACAGACCGAACACTGAAGCTTTCTTT.

V gene TRBV6-1 combines with J gene TRBJ2-3, with 15 nucleotides matching TRBD2. The CDR3 length is 17 residues. V lost 2 bases, J lost 3 bases, and 3 bases stayed unmatched. Per germline, CDR1 MNHNS and CDR2 SASEGT. This CDR3 reads CASSESGLAGGTDTQYF. CDR3 in DNA: TGTGCCAGCAGTGAAAGTGGACTAGCGGGGGGGACAGATACGCAGTATTTT.

The chain employs TRBV2 and TRBJ2-5; tentative D call: TRBD1 (6 bases). V was trimmed by 8 bases and J by 5 bases, leaving 18 bases between them. CDR3 length: 14 amino acids. Germline assignment: CDR1 SNHLY and CDR2 FYNNEI. CDR3 sequence reads: CASEGVTGRETQYF. DNA of the CDR3: TGTGCCAGCGAAGGGGTGACAGGTCGGGAGACCCAGTACTTC.

The chain joins TRBV5-1 to TRBJ2-7; TRBD2 aligns across 9 bases. Unmatched junction bases numbered 6, after V lost 0 bases and J lost 2 bases. This CDR3 comprises 16 residues. Looked up from germline, CDR1 is SGHRS and CDR2 is YFSETQ. CDR3: CASSLELAGPTYEQYF. For the CDR3, the DNA is TGCGCCAGCAGCTTGGAACTAGCGGGCCCCACCTACGAGCAGTACTTC.